This T cell receptor (beta chain) was sequenced during a study of Ad26.COV2.S vaccination and SARS-CoV-2 variants. Study background: Ad26.COV2.S, an intramuscular injection, was given once or twice 56 days apart. Study-wide points: Once vaccination had occurred, spike-specific CD8+ and CD4+ T cell responses reportedly showed substantial breadth.

As to treatment: about 20 received Ad26.COV2.S at low or high dose, single or two shots; about five received placebo; per-sample allocation not given. Each sample was drawn 63 days after the first injection (of vaccine or placebo). Donor was an adult aged 18-55 years in Boston. Using immunoSEQ multiplex PCR, the repertoire was profiled, and TCRdb retains in-frame clones only, with some absent. Counted here are roughly 680,000 clones, more than 80% occurring once; the ten biggest clones make up roughly 1.5%. A note on this clone: The antigen remains unidentified.

This specimen consisted of peripheral blood, obtained in a trial of Ad26.COV2.S vaccine versus placebo. The receptor was isolated from a person between 18 and 60 years old who received the Ad26.COV2.S COVID-19 vaccine or a placebo.

Here the CDR3 reads CASRDRHNEKLFF. DNA for the CDR3: TGTGCCAGCAGAGACAGGCATAATGAAAAACTGTTTTTT. The rearrangement joins TRBV7-2 to TRBJ1-4; a possible D gene is TRBD1 (6 bases). Germline CDR1 reads SGHTA; CDR2 reads FQGNSA. The V and J ends lost 6 bases and 4 bases respectively, with 9 bases between them. The CDR3 spans 13 residues. Using reference TRBV7-2 and TRBJ1-4 for the parts outside the CDR3, the full variable domain is GAGVSQSPSNKVTEKGKDVELRCDPISGHTALYWYRQSLGQGLEFLIYFQGNSAPDKSGLPSDRFSAERTGGSVSTLTIQRTQQEDSAVYLCASRDRHNEKLFFGSGTQLSVL.